Each of the 28 T cell receptor beta chains below was sequenced from the same sample in a study of T-cell reconstitution after alpha-beta-depleted transplantation in children. Unique molecular identifiers featured in how the TCRbeta library was prepared. Using its own MiXCR run on the PCR reads, TCRdb lists one record per CDR3 protein. Seen here are hundreds of thousands of distinct CDR3 sequences, about 24% observed once, and the top ten hold about 4.8%. This specimen was PBMCs, mostly from graft donor cells, taken 360 days after TCRalphabeta/CD19-depleted stem cell transplant. These receptors came from a female patient between 2 and 15 years old who had a stem cell transplant for congenital amegakaryocytic thrombocytopenia, so the T cells may come from the graft donor.

The chain has TRBV6-1 and TRBJ2-5; possibly TRBD1 or TRBD2 for D (5 bases each). The CDR3 consists of 14 residues. CDR1 is MNHNS, CDR2 SASEGT, per germline. Trimming left V 11 bases short and J 3 bases short, with 19 bases between. The CDR3 bases are TGTGCCGGGTCCCGGGACCTAATAAAAGAGACCCAGTACTTC. Translating gives CAGSRDLIKETQYF.

This clonotype appeared a few times. The chain combines TRBV6-1 with TRBJ1-3; D may be TRBD1 (5 bases). CDR1 is MNHNS, CDR2 SASEGT, per germline. Trimming removed 3 bases from V and 2 bases from J, with 8 bases in between. The CDR3 contains 14 residues. The CDR3 loop reads CASSDTGTGNTIYF. DNA of the CDR3: TGTGCCAGCAGTGATACAGGCACTGGAAACACCATATATTTT.

The chain joins TRBV2 to TRBJ1-1, with unresolved D. V lost 3 bases to trimming and J lost 1 base, with 3 bases between them. The V gene's germline CDR1 is SNHLY and CDR2 FYNNEI. This CDR3 is 12 amino acids long. The CDR3 DNA sequence: TGTGCCAGCAGTGAGGGGAACACTGAAGCTTTCTTT. Translation: CASSEGNTEAFF.

This clonotype has more than one count but fewer than ten. This chain uses TRBV28 with TRBJ1-5, with D maybe TRBD1 (6 bases). Deletions cut 2 bases from V and 11 bases from J, with 10 bases between. Germline CDR1 reads MDHEN; CDR2 reads SYDVKM. The CDR3 contains 12 residues. CDR3: CASSLRGSAQHF. Written as DNA, the CDR3 is TGTGCCAGCAGTTTAAGGGGGTCGGCCCAGCATTTT. Together with reference TRBV28 and TRBJ1-5, the CDR3 gives the full variable domain: DVKVTQSSRYLVKRTGEKVFLECVQDMDHENMFWYRQDPGLGLRLIYFSYDVKMKEKGDIPEGYSVSREKKERFSLILESASTNQTSMYLCASSLRGSAQHFGDGTRLSIL.

Points on this clonotype: A junction boundary mismatches the germline segment, possibly from a read error. The CDR3 spells CASSKGTSGDQQTQYF. The DNA of the CDR3 is TGTGCCAGCAGTAAGGGGACTAGCGGGGACCAACAGACCCAGTACTTC. The V and J genes are TRBV6-1 and TRBJ2-5, with 13 nucleotides matching TRBD2. This CDR3 region has 16 residues. Germline V gives CDR1 MNHNS, CDR2 SASEGT.

This clonotype was observed a handful of times. The rearrangement joins TRBV30 to TRBJ2-2, with TRBD1 as a possible D gene (5 bases). Trimming cost V 2 bases and J 1 base, with 8 bases left between them. This CDR3 contains 14 residues. CDR1 is GTSNPN and CDR2 is SVGIG in the germline V gene (reference sequence). The CDR3 DNA is TGTGCCTGGAGTAGGGGATTGAACACCGGGGAGCTGTTTTTT. The encoded protein is CAWSRGLNTGELFF.

The rearrangement uses TRBV7-9 and TRBJ2-3; 9 bases match TRBD1. Germline CDR1 is SEHNR and CDR2 is FQNEAQ (reference sequence). V was pared by 0 bases and J by 1 base, with 5 bases of the junction left unmatched. CDR3 length: 17 amino acids. CDR3: CASSLATGQGGTDTQYF. The CDR3 region has the DNA TGTGCCAGCAGCTTAGCGACGGGACAGGGAGGCACAGATACGCAGTATTTT.

V usage is TRBV6-1 and J usage is TRBJ2-3; D might be TRBD1 (5 bases). This CDR3 spans 14 amino acids. V was cut by 5 bases and J by 3 bases, with 12 bases left in between. The V gene's germline CDR1 is MNHNS and CDR2 SASEGT. The CDR3 bases are TGTGCCAGCAGTCTCACAGGACCGACAGATACGCAGTATTTT. It specifies CASSLTGPTDTQYF.

The CDR3 spells CASSAKAGGPMDETQYF. The DNA of the CDR3 is TGTGCCAGCAGTGCGAAAGCGGGAGGGCCTATGGATGAGACCCAGTACTTC. The chain couples TRBV27 to TRBJ2-5; 10 bases match TRBD2. Germline assignment: CDR1 MNHEY and CDR2 SMNVEV (reference sequence). The CDR3 is 17 residues long. After removal of 5 bases from V and 5 bases from J, the junction contained 14 bases not matched to a gene.

This clonotype was seen only a few times. The chain joins TRBV12-3 or TRBV12-4 to TRBJ2-3; D unresolved. The CDR3 runs 10 residues. Between the trimmed V and J ends, which lost 3 bases and 6 bases, there was a span of 1 base. The CDR3 sequence: CASSFDTQYF. In nucleotides, the CDR3 is TGTGCCAGCAGTTTTGATACGCAGTATTTT.

The rearrangement links TRBV28 to TRBJ2-3; TRBD2 aligns across 14 bases. The CDR3 length is 18 residues. Germline CDR1 and CDR2: MDHEN and SYDVKM. V lost 5 bases, J lost 2 bases, and 9 bases stayed unmatched. Here the CDR3 reads CASSPGTSGGPYTDTQYF. The CDR3 region has the DNA TGTGCCAGCAGTCCCGGGACTAGCGGGGGCCCGTACACAGATACGCAGTATTTT.

This clonotype was seen a few times. CDR3 loop: CASSFVLTGNTEAFF. DNA for the CDR3: TGTGCCAGCAGCTTCGTCTTGACAGGGAACACTGAAGCTTTCTTT. The rearrangement links TRBV7-2 to TRBJ1-1; tentative D call: TRBD1 (6 bases). V lost 3 bases and J lost 1, with 12 bases in between. This CDR3 contains 15 residues. Germline CDR1 reads SGHTA; CDR2 reads FQGNSA.

The CDR3 DNA reads as TGTGCCAGAAGTCGAACCAGGGGGTCCTACGAGCAGTACTTC. This translates into CARSRTRGSYEQYF. The chain recombines TRBV19 with TRBJ2-7; 7 nucleotides agree with TRBD1. CDR3 size: 14 residues. Germline assignment: CDR1 LNHDA and CDR2 SQIVND (reference sequence). V shed 9 bases, J shed 1 base, and the junction held 9 bases outside the gene matches.

This clonotype showed up many times. The chain combines TRBV4-1 with TRBJ2-7, with 9 bases aligning to TRBD1. This CDR3 spans 15 amino acids. V gave up 1 base and J gave up 3 bases; unmatched junction bases: 4. Per germline, CDR1 MGHRA and CDR2 YSYEKL. The DNA of the CDR3 is TGCGCCAGCAGCCAAGTCACAGGGGGCCACTACGAGCAGTACTTC. The encoded protein is CASSQVTGGHYEQYF.

This chain uses TRBV4-1 with TRBJ2-2; D uncertain. Germline CDR1 and CDR2: MGHRA and YSYEKL. Trimming pared 3 bases from V and 7 bases from J, leaving 18 bases between. The CDR3 consists of 16 residues. CDR3 coding DNA: TGCGCCAGCAGCCACCATCCGCGGTGGCTAATCGGGGAGCTGTTTTTT. Its translation is CASSHHPRWLIGELFF.

In its sample, this clonotype was seen a few times. V gene TRBV20-1 combines with J gene TRBJ2-7; D ambiguous. CDR3 length: 11 amino acids. The ends were cut back, 5 bases at V and 3 bases at J, with 8 bases in the middle. The germline V gene has CDR1 DFQATT and CDR2 SNEGSKA (reference sequence). This CDR3 is CSAFIYYEQYF. In nucleotides, the CDR3 is TGCAGTGCTTTTATATACTACGAGCAGTACTTC.

This chain links TRBV12-3 or TRBV12-4 with TRBJ1-2; D possibly corresponds to TRBD1 (5 bases). The V and J ends lost 6 bases and 3 bases respectively, with 8 bases between them. The CDR3 is 12 amino acids. The chain's CDR3 is CASSMTDYGYTF. Written as DNA, the CDR3 is TGTGCCAGCAGCATGACAGACTATGGCTACACCTTC.

This chain uses TRBV28 with TRBJ1-1; D is undetermined. Trimming removed 5 bases at V and 4 bases at J, with 20 bases between. This CDR3 is built from 16 residues. Germline V gives CDR1 MDHEN, CDR2 SYDVKM. The CDR3 region is CASSPKFFGVGTEAFF. CDR3 in DNA: TGTGCCAGCAGTCCCAAATTTTTTGGGGTAGGCACTGAAGCTTTCTTT.

This clonotype came up a few times. This rearrangement joins TRBV7-2 to TRBJ2-7, with 7 positions matching TRBD2. The CDR3 consists of 16 residues. Germline CDR1 and CDR2: SGHTA and FQGNSA. The V and J ends lost 1 base and 0 bases, in that order; junction bases with no gene match: 6. Written as DNA, the CDR3 is TGTGCCAGCAGCTTAGATGCTAGCGGAAGCTCCTACGAGCAGTACTTC. Translated, it gives CASSLDASGSSYEQYF.

This sequence joins TRBV30 and TRBJ2-3; D possibly corresponds to TRBD2 (5 bases). In germline, CDR1 is GTSNPN, CDR2 SVGIG (reference sequence). V lost 4 bases to trimming and J lost 4 bases, with 12 bases between them. The length of the CDR3 is 13 residues. CDR3: CAWKLGVADTQYF. The CDR3 DNA follows: TGTGCCTGGAAGCTCGGGGTTGCAGATACGCAGTATTTT. Full variable domain (rest looked up from reference TRBV30 and TRBJ2-3): SQTIHQWPATLVQPVGSPLSLECTVEGTSNPNLYWYRQAAGRGLQLLFYSVGIGQISSEVPQNLSASRPQDRQFILSSKKLLLSDSGFYLCAWKLGVADTQYFGPGTRLTVL.

This clonotype was counted between two and nine times. The chain joins TRBV7-9 to TRBJ1-1; D unclear. There are 13 residues in the CDR3. The V gene lost 3 bases and the J gene lost 5 bases, with 10 bases spanning the gap. Germline V CDR1 and CDR2: SEHNR, FQNEAQ (reference sequence). The CDR3 coding sequence is TGTGCCAGCAGCTTTGAGGGTTGGACTGAAGCTTTCTTT. It codes for CASSFEGWTEAFF.

The chain is built from TRBV7-2 and TRBJ2-2, with D unresolved. The CDR3 covers 14 residues. V dropped 2 bases and J dropped 0 bases, with 4 bases sitting between them. Germline loops: CDR1 SGHTA, CDR2 FQGNSA. The CDR3 DNA is TGTGCCAGCAGCTTACAGCCGAACACCGGGGAGCTGTTTTTT. This encodes CASSLQPNTGELFF.

This clonotype was counted at least ten times. The chain couples TRBV10-3 to TRBJ2-1; 9 nucleotides align to TRBD2. V was clipped by 6 bases and J by 7 bases; unmatched bases: 10. The germline CDR1 and CDR2 sequences are ENHRY and SYGVKD. The CDR3 spans 15 residues. For the CDR3, the DNA is TGTGCCATCAGCAGCGGGACTAGCCGCGTGAATGAGCAGTTCTTC. Translating gives CAISSGTSRVNEQFF.

This clonotype occurred many times. The V call is TRBV29-1, the J call TRBJ1-1; the D is unclear. Trimming removed 6 bases from V and 4 bases from J, with 9 bases in between. The CDR3 loop spans 11 amino acids. Germline lookup yields CDR1 SQVTM and CDR2 ANQGSEA. The CDR3 bases are TGCAGCGTCTCTGAGGTCACTGAAGCTTTCTTT. It is translated as CSVSEVTEAFF.

The chain employs TRBV4-2 and TRBJ1-4; tentative D call: TRBD1 (6 bases). The length of the CDR3 is 17 residues. The V end lost 2 bases, the J end lost 0 bases, and 13 bases lay between the germline ends. The germline V gene encodes CDR1 LGHNA and CDR2 YNFKEQ. The CDR3 coding sequence is TGTGCCAGCAGCCAACCGAGGGGGGAGGCAACTAATGAAAAACTGTTTTTT. Translation gives CASSQPRGEATNEKLFF.

This clonotype was seen only a few times. V usage is TRBV6-1 and J usage is TRBJ2-7; no reliable D call. This CDR3 region has 12 residues. Trimming took 0 bases from V and 12 from J, leaving 12 bases between them. The germline CDR1 and CDR2 sequences are MNHNS and SASEGT. CDR3 DNA: TGTGCCAGCAGTGAAGCGCTGTTTGTTTCGTACTTC. Its protein is CASSEALFVSYF.

The sample holds many counts of this clonotype. The J gene is TRBJ1-2, the V gene TRBV29-1, with 10 nucleotides matching TRBD1. Germline CDR1 and CDR2: SQVTM and ANQGSEA. The CDR3 totals 13 residues. V lost 4 bases and J lost 8; bases outside the gene matches: 7. CDR3 nucleotide sequence: TGCAGCGTTGGTAGACAGGGGGCCCGGGGCTACACCTTC. This encodes CSVGRQGARGYTF. Full variable domain (outside the CDR3, taken from reference TRBV29-1 and TRBJ1-2): SAVISQKPSRDICQRGTSLTIQCQVDSQVTMMFWYRQQPGQSLTLIATANQGSEATYESGFVIDKFPISRPNLTFSTLTVSNMSPEDSSIYLCSVGRQGARGYTFGSGTRLTVV.

The chain couples TRBV9 to TRBJ2-1, with 8 bases that match TRBD2. V dropped 4 bases and J dropped 0; count of bases not matched to a gene: 6. The germline V gene encodes CDR1 SGDLS and CDR2 YYNGEE. The CDR3 has 16 residues. The CDR3 sequence: CASSPSLAGSYNEQFF. The CDR3 nucleotides read TGTGCCAGCAGCCCCAGTCTAGCGGGCTCCTACAATGAGCAGTTCTTC.